These T cell receptor beta chains were read from a single sample in a study of response to subunit inactivated influenza vaccine. In TCRdb, the RT-PCR reads were re-called with MiXCR into one record per CDR3 protein. The data hold 450,000 to 700,000 distinct CDR3 sequences, with 13% to 15% observed a single time. The source material was PBMCs from blood, sampled about 13 days after vaccination. These TCRs come from a man aged 45-65 years who received an inactivated influenza vaccine. The CDR3 runs from the conserved cysteine through the conserved F or W. Each record gives: J gene, V gene, CDR3 protein.

>TRBJ2-7|TRBV2
CASKVDRGLIRSYEQYF
>TRBJ2-3|TRBV7-6
CASSDAGVGTDTQYF
>TRBJ2-7|TRBV7-2
CASSLVPGLAEAYEQYF
>TRBJ2-1|TRBV10-3
CAIWGGSSGGASYNEQFF
>TRBJ1-1|TRBV7-2
CASSLPGAVASEAFF
>TRBJ2-7|TRBV12-3/TRBV12-4
CASSLASLSYEQYF
>TRBJ1-6|TRBV6-1
CATCVNQPYNSPLHF
>TRBJ2-1|TRBV7-2
CASSILSGGAGNEQFF
>TRBJ2-4|TRBV7-2
CASSPGGGKNIQYF
>TRBJ2-2|TRBV7-3
CASSMRANTGELFF
>TRBJ2-3|TRBV20-1
CSARPSTDTQYF
>TRBJ2-5|TRBV15
CATSRDLTGGQETQYF
>TRBJ1-1|TRBV10-3
CAISEVGNTEAFF
>TRBJ2-5|TRBV20-1
CSATPTGGQETQYF
>TRBJ2-2|TRBV6-7
CASTKPPNTGELFF
>TRBJ1-1|TRBV3-1
CASNQGFNTEAFF
>TRBJ1-5|TRBV15
CATSRQWGQPQHF
>TRBJ2-7|TRBV20-1
CSAAGLFPSYEQYF
>TRBJ1-1|TRBV29-1
CSATRDRVNTEAFF
>TRBJ2-1|TRBV12-3/TRBV12-4
CASSLAGPRLAPDEQFF
>TRBJ2-5|TRBV12-3/TRBV12-4
CASSLGGTVRETQYF
>TRBJ2-5|TRBV5-1
CASSLGSYHQETQYF
>TRBJ2-1|TRBV5-1
CASSTEGQGPNNEQFF
>TRBJ2-1|TRBV18
CASSPRGLAGPGEQFF
>TRBJ2-7|TRBV3-1
CASALGGPTSVQYF
>TRBJ2-2|TRBV20-1
CSARSQRGGTGELFF
>TRBJ2-7|TRBV6-2/TRBV6-3
CASSSQARYEQYF
>TRBJ2-1|TRBV18
CASSPDQSAEQFF
>TRBJ2-7|TRBV19
CASSLQTDRVVYEQYF
>TRBJ1-2|TRBV14
CASSPSGRFYGYTF
>TRBJ2-6|TRBV4-3
CASSQEIPGAGANVLTF
>TRBJ2-2|TRBV25-1
CASSDYGRNTGELFF
>TRBJ2-1|TRBV11-2
CASSLVWGLAGGNEQFF
>TRBJ2-3|TRBV14
CASSPPWGRELTDTQYF
>TRBJ2-1|TRBV5-1
CASTPSGKSYNEQFF
>TRBJ2-5|TRBV6-1
CASSAGGRETQYF
>TRBJ2-7|TRBV12-3/TRBV12-4
CASSFGHGAVEQYF
>TRBJ2-6|TRBV5-1
CASSNSAGANVLTF
>TRBJ2-2|TRBV7-6
CASSSGQGMGELFF
>TRBJ2-1|TRBV7-9
CASSSSGSNSNEQFF